This T cell receptor beta chain is from a study of shared clonotypes between healthy human individuals. Cells designated naive CD8 were CD45RO-negative and were positively selected for CCR7, with terminally differentiated effector memory CD45RA+ cells excluded. Donors included only healthy HIV-negative adults lacking recent acute infections or vaccinations. V shed 5 bases and J 3 bases; nucleotides not matched to a gene: 15. Germline values: CDR1 LNHNV, CDR2 YYDKDF (reference sequence). The CDR3 covers 17 residues. Some clones are missing from TCRdb's copy, which holds only in-frame ones; the method was immunoSEQ multiplex PCR. The sample gives roughly 650,000 clones, about 95% of which show up once; more than 0.085% is in the top ten.

This chain connects TRBV15 to TRBJ1-2; 7 bases agree with TRBD1. This receptor was taken from a woman aged 30 to 39 in good health. The sample consisted of naive CD8+ T cells sorted from blood. CDR3 residues: CATSPRGENRGDYGYTF. The CDR3 DNA is TGTGCCACCAGCCCCCGGGGGGAAAACAGGGGAGACTATGGCTACACCTTC.